The sequence of this TCR beta chain was determined in a study of T cell repertoires in cytomegalovirus infection. Overall study: In public TCR beta signatures, there were indications of both CMV infection and matching HLA type. Findings and caveats of the study: Across the ex vivo response, the dominant clonotypes were HLA-C-restricted CMV-specific TCR beta clonotypes. Carriers of CMV and the relevant HLA type were discriminated by public TCR beta frequency.

TCRdb itself ran the reads through MiXCR, one entry per CDR3 protein. The repertoire holds a few hundred thousand distinct CDR3 sequences, with around 18% as singletons. This CDR3 is built from 13 residues. Looked up from germline, CDR1 is MNHNS and CDR2 is SASEGT. Trimming at V came to 3 bases and at J to 8 bases, leaving 2 bases not matched to a gene. At least ten counts were recorded for this clonotype. The antigen remains undetermined. The chain employs TRBV6-1 and TRBJ1-2, with 11 positions matching TRBD1. This TCR was sampled from a human donor in good health (CMV status not recorded). Some clones in this sample may be carry-over from other donors' samples. The material sequenced was PBMCs. The CDR3 region has the DNA TGTGCCAGCAGTGAGGACAGGGGGCAGGGCTACACCTTC. It codes for CASSEDRGQGYTF.